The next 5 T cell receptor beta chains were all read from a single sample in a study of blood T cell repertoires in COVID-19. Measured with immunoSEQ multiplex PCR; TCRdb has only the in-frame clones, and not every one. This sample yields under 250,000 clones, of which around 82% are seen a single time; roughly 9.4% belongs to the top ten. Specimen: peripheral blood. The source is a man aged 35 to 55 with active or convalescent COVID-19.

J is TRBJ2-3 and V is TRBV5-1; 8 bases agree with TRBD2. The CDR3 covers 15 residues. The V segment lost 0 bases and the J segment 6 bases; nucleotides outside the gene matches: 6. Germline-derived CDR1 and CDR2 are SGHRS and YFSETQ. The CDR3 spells CASSLGTSSPDTQYF. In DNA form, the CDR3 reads TGCGCCAGCAGCTTGGGGACTAGCAGTCCGGATACGCAGTATTTT.

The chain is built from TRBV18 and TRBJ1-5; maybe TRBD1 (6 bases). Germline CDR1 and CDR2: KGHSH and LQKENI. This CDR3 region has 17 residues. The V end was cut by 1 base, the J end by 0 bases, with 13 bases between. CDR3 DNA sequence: TGTGCCAGCTCACCACAGGCAGGGGTTTATAGCAATCAGCCCCAGCATTTT. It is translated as CASSPQAGVYSNQPQHF.

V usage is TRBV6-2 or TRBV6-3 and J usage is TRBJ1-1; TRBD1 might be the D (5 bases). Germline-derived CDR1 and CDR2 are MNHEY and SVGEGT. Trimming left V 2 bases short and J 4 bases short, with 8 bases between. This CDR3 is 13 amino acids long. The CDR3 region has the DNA TGTGCCAGCAGTTACCTCGGGGGCACTGAAGCTTTCTTT. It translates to CASSYLGGTEAFF.

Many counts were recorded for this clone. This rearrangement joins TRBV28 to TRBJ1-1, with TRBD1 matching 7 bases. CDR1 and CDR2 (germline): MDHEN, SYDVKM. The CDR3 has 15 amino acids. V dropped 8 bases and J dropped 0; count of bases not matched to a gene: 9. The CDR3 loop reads CASSKTQGMNTEAFF. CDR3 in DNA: TGTGCCAGCTCAAAAACACAGGGGATGAACACTGAAGCTTTCTTT. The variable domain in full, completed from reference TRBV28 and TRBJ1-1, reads DVKVTQSSRYLVKRTGEKVFLECVQDMDHENMFWYRQDPGLGLRLIYFSYDVKMKEKGDIPEGYSVSREKKERFSLILESASTNQTSMYLCASSKTQGMNTEAFFGQGTRLTVV.

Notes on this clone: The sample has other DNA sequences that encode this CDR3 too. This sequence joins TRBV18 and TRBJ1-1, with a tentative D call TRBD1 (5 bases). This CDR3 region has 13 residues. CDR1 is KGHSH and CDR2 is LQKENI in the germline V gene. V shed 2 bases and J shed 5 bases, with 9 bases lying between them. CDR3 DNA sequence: TGTGCCAGCTCACCATCCCAGGGAACTGAAGCTTTCTTT. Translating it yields CASSPSQGTEAFF.